These 15 T cell receptor beta chains were all obtained from the same sample, sequenced in a study of T-cell memory formation after mild COVID-19. TCRdb reprocessed the 5' RACE reads via MiXCR and lists one record per CDR3 protein. The table shows fewer than 300,000 distinct CDR3 sequences, with roughly 17% occurring only once. Sequenced sample: PBMCs or a T cell subset sorted from them (not recorded which). All receptors come from a young man who had mild COVID-19 (a few samples of this study predate the infection). Cell type and time point are not known.

This clonotype was seen a handful of times. V usage is TRBV7-9 and J usage is TRBJ1-2, with D possibly TRBD1 on 5 matching bases. This CDR3 region has 14 residues. The germline gives CDR1 SEHNR, CDR2 FQNEAQ (reference sequence). The ends were cut back, 1 base at V and 8 bases at J, with 14 bases in the middle. The CDR3 region has the DNA TGTGCCAGCAGCTTAGATCGCGGGGCATCAGGCTACACCTTC. The encoded protein is CASSLDRGASGYTF.

The V gene is TRBV27, the J gene TRBJ1-5; D is undetermined. This CDR3 is 12 amino acids long. The V end lost 2 bases, the J end lost 9 bases, and 8 bases lay between the germline ends. The V gene's germline CDR1 is MNHEY and CDR2 SMNVEV (reference sequence). The DNA for the CDR3 is TGTGCCAGCAGTTTAGGGCTTGGGCCCCAGCATTTT. Its translation: CASSLGLGPQHF.

There are a few counts of this clonotype. The chain uses TRBV6-6 and TRBJ2-1, with 8 bases matching TRBD1. This CDR3 spans 11 amino acids. CDR1 MNHNY and CDR2 SVGAGI come from the germline V gene (reference sequence). Germline trimming cut 6 bases from V and 15 bases from J; bases unmatched to any gene: 7. The CDR3 nucleotides read TGTGCCAGCAGATGGACAGGGCAGACGTTCTTC. Amino acids: CASRWTGQTFF.

The CDR3 spells CASKGQGDMSGANVLTF. The CDR3 bases are TGTGCCAGCAAAGGACAGGGGGATATGTCTGGGGCCAACGTCCTGACTTTC. The chain joins TRBV2 to TRBJ2-6; 10 nucleotides match TRBD1. Germline CDR1 is SNHLY and CDR2 is FYNNEI. The V segment lost 7 bases and the J segment 1 base; nucleotides outside the gene matches: 7. The CDR3 sequence is 17 residues long.

This chain connects TRBV7-2 to TRBJ2-7; 7 positions match TRBD2. J lost 7 bases, V lost 0 bases, and 15 bases had no gene match. The CDR3 consists of 17 residues. Germline CDR1 and CDR2: SGHTA and FQGNSA. The CDR3 protein is CASSLARASGPRGEQYF. DNA for the CDR3: TGTGCCAGCAGCTTAGCGCGGGCTAGCGGCCCACGAGGGGAGCAGTACTTC. The full variable domain, completed using reference TRBV7-2 and TRBJ2-7, is GAGVSQSPSNKVTEKGKDVELRCDPISGHTALYWYRQSLGQGLEFLIYFQGNSAPDKSGLPSDRFSAERTGGSVSTLTIQRTQQEDSAVYLCASSLARASGPRGEQYFGPGTRLTVT.

The rearrangement uses TRBV2 and TRBJ1-5; 9 positions match TRBD1. The V gene end was trimmed by 5 bases and the J gene end by 1 base; junction bases not matched to a gene: 9. The CDR3 length is 17 residues. Per the germline V gene, CDR1 is SNHLY and CDR2 is FYNNEI. The CDR3 DNA reads TGTGCCAGCAGTCTCAATACAGGGGGCATGAGCAATCAGCCCCAGCATTTT. This sequence encodes CASSLNTGGMSNQPQHF. Full variable domain (outside the CDR3, taken from reference TRBV2 and TRBJ1-5): EPEVTQTPSHQVTQMGQEVILRCVPISNHLYFYWYRQILGQKVEFLVSFYNNEISEKSEIFDDQFSVERPDGSNFTLKIRSTKLEDSAMYFCASSLNTGGMSNQPQHFGDGTRLSIL.

The chain links TRBV29-1 to TRBJ2-7; 12 bases are a match to TRBD1. CDR1 is SQVTM and CDR2 is ANQGSEA in the germline V gene. After removal of 5 bases from V and 7 bases from J, the junction contained 6 bases not matched to a gene. The CDR3 runs 13 residues. The CDR3 nucleotides are TGCAGCGTTAAGGGACAGGGGGCTCGAGAGCAGTACTTC. This codes for CSVKGQGAREQYF.

The sample holds a few counts of this clonotype. The chain carries TRBV6-5 and TRBJ2-1; D is perhaps TRBD1 or TRBD2 (5 bases each). V shed 5 bases and J shed 5 bases, with 13 bases lying between them. The CDR3 is made up of 14 amino acids. Germline-derived CDR1 and CDR2 are MNHEY and SVGAGI. The CDR3 DNA reads TGTGCCAGCAGTCTCCCGGGACGGAACAATGAGCAGTTCTTC. It is translated as CASSLPGRNNEQFF.

The table lists this clonotype with a few counts. V gene TRBV6-5 combines with J gene TRBJ1-4; D uncertain. The CDR3 spans 14 residues. Germline V gene data show CDR1 as MNHEY and CDR2 as SVGAGI. The germline V and J ends were trimmed by 8 bases and 3 bases, with 13 bases remaining between them. The CDR3 sequence is CASSYGFSNEKLFF. The DNA for the CDR3 is TGTGCCAGCTCTTACGGTTTCTCTAATGAAAAACTGTTTTTT.

This clonotype showed up many times. The CDR3 region has the DNA TGTGCCAGCAGCTCCCGACTAGTGCCAGATACGCAGTATTTT. It yields the protein CASSSRLVPDTQYF. This sequence joins TRBV7-9 and TRBJ2-3; D may be TRBD2 (6 bases). The CDR3 sequence is 14 residues long. V shed 4 bases and J shed 4 bases, with 12 bases lying between them. Per germline, CDR1 SEHNR and CDR2 FQNEAQ (reference sequence).

The chain links TRBV5-1 to TRBJ1-5; 9 bases fit TRBD1. With V trimmed by 0 bases and J by 4 bases, 2 bases remained unmatched. The CDR3 covers 15 residues. Per germline, CDR1 SGHRS and CDR2 YFSETQ. CDR3 coding DNA: TGCGCCAGCAGCTTGGGACAGGGGGTTAATCAGCCCCAGCATTTT. Translated: CASSLGQGVNQPQHF.

The chain has TRBV7-2 and TRBJ2-5; 15 bases map to TRBD2. After removal of 4 bases from V and 5 bases from J, the junction contained 5 bases not matched to a gene. Germline lookup yields CDR1 SGHTA and CDR2 FQGNSA. This CDR3 has 16 residues. The CDR3 here is CASSWGLAGGRETQYF. For the CDR3, the DNA is TGTGCCAGCAGCTGGGGACTAGCGGGGGGAAGGGAGACCCAGTACTTC.

This clonotype occurred a few times. This chain links TRBV27 with TRBJ2-3, with D possibly being TRBD1 (7 bases). The CDR3 is 14 amino acids. The germline V gene has CDR1 MNHEY and CDR2 SMNVEV (reference sequence). Trimming shortened V by 6 bases and J by 1 base, and 11 bases separated the two germline ends. In nucleotides, the CDR3 is TGTGCCAGCAGGGAGGGGGCGCGCACAGATACGCAGTATTTT. This sequence encodes CASREGARTDTQYF.

This clonotype appeared a few times. The gene calls are TRBV28 and TRBJ2-7; D not certain. CDR1 and CDR2 from the germline V gene are MDHEN and SYDVKM. The CDR3 is 13 amino acids. Trimming shortened V by 6 bases and J by 4 bases, and 13 bases separated the two germline ends. CDR3 nucleotide sequence: TGTGCCAGCAGCCCCGCTAGACCTTACGAGCAGTACGTC. Protein product: CASSPARPYEQYV.

This clonotype has just a few counts. The chain has TRBV5-1 and TRBJ2-5; D perhaps matches TRBD2 (6 bases). This CDR3 region has 15 residues. Trimming pared 1 base from V and 3 bases from J, leaving 13 bases between. CDR1 is SGHRS and CDR2 is YFSETQ in the germline V gene. CDR3 region: CASSLWRGSKETQYF. In DNA form, the CDR3 reads TGCGCCAGCAGCTTGTGGAGGGGCTCGAAAGAGACCCAGTACTTC.